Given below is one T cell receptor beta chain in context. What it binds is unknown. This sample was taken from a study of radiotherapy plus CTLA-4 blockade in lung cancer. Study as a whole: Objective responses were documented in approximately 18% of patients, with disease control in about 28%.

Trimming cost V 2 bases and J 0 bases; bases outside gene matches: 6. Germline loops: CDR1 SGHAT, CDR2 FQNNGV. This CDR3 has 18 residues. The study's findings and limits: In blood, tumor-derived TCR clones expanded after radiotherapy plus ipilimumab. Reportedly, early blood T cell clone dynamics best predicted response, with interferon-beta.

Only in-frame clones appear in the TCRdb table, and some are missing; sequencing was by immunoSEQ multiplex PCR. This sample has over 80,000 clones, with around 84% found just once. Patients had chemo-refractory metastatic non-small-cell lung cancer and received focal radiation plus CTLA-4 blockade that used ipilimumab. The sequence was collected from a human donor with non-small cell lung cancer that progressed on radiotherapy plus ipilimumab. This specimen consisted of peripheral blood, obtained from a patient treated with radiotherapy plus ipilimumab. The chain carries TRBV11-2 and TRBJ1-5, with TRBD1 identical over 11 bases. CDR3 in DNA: TGTGCCAGCAGCTTATCCGGGACAGGGGGTTATAGCAATCAGCCCCAGCATTTT. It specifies CASSLSGTGGYSNQPQHF.